One TCR beta chain is described in this entry. This receptor's antigen is unknown. No base quality values were provided; no much bigger clone lies one nucleotide off. The data derive from a study of blood T cell repertoires in COVID-19 (dated by TCRdb to the early 2020s). About the investigation overall: The collaborator samples originated in the United States, Italy and Spain and spanned the acute and convalescent phases of COVID-19. The samples were drawn from two sources: the first 160 participants of the ongoing ImmuneRACE study, and 1,254 subjects contributed by 6 global collaborators. The repertoires were made available in a free public database intended to serve as a resource for research on the immune response to SARS-CoV-2. A de-identified subject ID, COVID-19 status, age in years and sex were almost always included in the sample metadata. The material from the prospective study consisted of cDNA or gDNA derived from T cells, B-cell-depleted T cells, or PBMCs. HLA class I and class II types, where available, came from metadata supplied by the sample provider rather than from assay-based typing. Subjects who had been exposed to COVID-19, were actively infected with it, or had recovered from it provided the deeply sampled blood TCRbeta repertoires that made up the dataset.

At one collaborating source in Seattle, patients were enrolled during active infection and were followed longitudinally through the course of disease. The collaborating institutions used their own protocols to collect whole blood in K2EDTA tubes. Collaborator samples were shipped for TCRbeta analysis as frozen whole blood, isolated PBMCs, or DNA extracted from either sample type. On the study overall, not on this receptor specifically: The quantity of clinical and demographic metadata differed by source and by participant and was supplied without curation.

TCRbeta CDR3 regions were amplified from genomic DNA using the immunoSEQ Assay, a bias-controlled multiplex PCR. Per the source publication's procedure: The number of nucleated cells in each sample was estimated from the amplification of reference gene primers within the assay. To quantify the absolute abundance of each unique TCRbeta CDR3 rearrangement, sequence reads were collapsed and filtered. Productive Simpson clonality was computed per sample as the square root of Simpson's diversity index over productive rearrangements. The immuneACCESS repertoire file appears here via TCRdb, limited to in-frame rearrangements. These files lack a portion of the clones; in checked studies, under half of the deficit traces to unresolved V genes, and the cause of the others is not known. The D gene and trimming were derived from the DNA, and the V and J assignments and clone size from that table. This sample comprises 250,000 to 350,000 clones, roughly 86% of them detected only once. The biggest ten clones account for about 11% of the sample.

The sample taken for sequencing was peripheral blood. The receptor was isolated from a woman in her twenties or thirties with COVID-19, enrolled during active disease.

The CDR3 region reads CASTPAGTFLDTGELFF. The sequenced DNA is TGTGCCAGCACCCCGGCCGGGACATTCCTTGACACCGGGGAGCTGTTTTTT. The chain uses TRBV27 and TRBJ2-2; D gene: possibly TRBD1, on 6 matching bases. For CDR1 and CDR2, the germline V gene (reference sequence) lists MNHEY and SMNVEV. Between the V and J ends, shortened by 7 bases and 3 bases respectively, the junction contains 21 bases. Including cysteine and phenylalanine, the CDR3 has 17 amino acids. Left in the record is the CDR3 DNA by itself, 51 bases read in frame from the first base.